The entry below describes one T cell receptor beta chain. CDR1 and CDR2 (germline): MNHEY, SVGAGI. The CDR3 runs to 15 residues. V lost 6 bases and J lost 8; bases outside the gene matches: 10. Libraries were prepared by immunoSEQ multiplex PCR; TCRdb keeps only in-frame clonotypes and omits some of them. The top ten hold 4% to 4.5% of the sample, which has more than 110,000 clones, more than 75% seen once. This sample stems from a study of blood T cell repertoires in COVID-19. Study details: Whether acute or convalescent, the COVID-19 samples came from the United States, Italy and Spain. PBMCs, B-cell-depleted T cells, or T cells were the source of the cDNA or gDNA that made up the material.

V and J are TRBV6-5 and TRBJ1-4; 9 bases agree with TRBD1. The sequence was collected from a woman between 40 and 50 years old with acute or convalescent COVID-19. Sequenced input: peripheral blood. The CDR3 nucleotides are TGTGCCAGCAGCTCCGGGACAGGGATGGGGGAAAAACTGTTTTTT. It translates to CASSSGTGMGEKLFF.